This is a list of T cell receptor beta chains from one sample in a study of HIV-infected patients and healthy controls. A single record per CDR3 protein comes from TCRdb applying MiXCR to the 5' RACE reads. The sample consists of approximately 16,000 distinct CDR3 sequences, 9.4% of them appearing once. Sequencing input: blood. All receptors derive from an adult in good health. Each CDR3 is given without its conserved first and last residue.

TRBJ1-1	11	TRBV29-1	SVVGGAGTEAF
TRBJ2-5	15	TRBV20-1	SASPGLAGHRGETQY
TRBJ1-1	14	TRBV18	ATTRQEGQLNTEAF
TRBJ2-3	14	TRBV7-9	ASSSNRGGSTDTQY
TRBJ2-1	14	TRBV5-1	ASSTAGSSMSNEQF
TRBJ1-1	10	TRBV29-1	SVITYKAEAF
TRBJ1-1	10	TRBV28	ASRDENTEAF
TRBJ2-7	13	TRBV14	ASSQGSGESTKQY
TRBJ2-7	16	TRBV12-5	ASGLPIPGQGFVYEQY
TRBJ2-2	13	TRBV6-5	ASTRGQSNTGELF
TRBJ2-7	10	TRBV28	ASSLPGYEQY
TRBJ2-3	10	TRBV20-1	SARASTDTQY
TRBJ1-1	14	TRBV6-6	ASTSGDRVQYTEAF
TRBJ2-1	13	TRBV6-1	ASSPDRGRSNEQF
TRBJ2-7	12	TRBV5-1	ASSLAGGHYEQY
TRBJ2-3	13	TRBV21-1	ASSKGHYQPDTQY
TRBJ2-3	14	TRBV11-3	ASSFGWARATDTQY
TRBJ2-4	11	TRBV6-1	ASSDVVQDIQY
TRBJ1-1	15	TRBV5-1	ASSLGGAGGGFPEAF
TRBJ2-3	12	TRBV7-2	ASSWGWGTDTQY
TRBJ2-7	12	TRBV9	ASSAPRQPYEQY
TRBJ2-3	15	TRBV3-1	ASSPAGGTWSTDTQY
TRBJ2-5	10	TRBV6-2/TRBV6-3	ASSSPGGTQY
TRBJ1-1	10	TRBV12-3/TRBV12-4	ASRQEVGEAF
TRBJ2-1	11	TRBV5-4	ASAPGPLNEQF
TRBJ2-3	9	TRBV6-5	ATKVTDTQY
TRBJ2-1	13	TRBV15	ATQSMTGAINEQF
TRBJ2-6	12	TRBV6-2/TRBV6-3	ASSYNSGANVLT
TRBJ2-3	16	TRBV18	ASSLYTDGAAHTDTQY
TRBJ2-5	12	TRBV5-1	ASTSGQETETQY
TRBJ1-6	11	TRBV10-1	ASQAVVDSPLH
TRBJ2-5	15	TRBV6-5	ASSYGGTGECQETQY
TRBJ2-3	12	TRBV6-1	ASSLQGDTDTQY
TRBJ2-3	15	TRBV7-8	ASSLVFSGRAEDTQY
TRBJ2-1	12	TRBV27	ASSPGSRGDEQF
TRBJ2-3	12	TRBV4-1	ASWAGQRSDTQY
TRBJ2-3	10	TRBV19	ATTGKLDTQY
TRBJ1-1	14	TRBV3-1	ASSQFPLGGNTEAF
TRBJ1-1	15	TRBV5-1	ANPDRGRHPVGTEAF
TRBJ2-3	13	TRBV28	ASRFRSVSTDTQY
TRBJ2-1	12	TRBV28	ASSLAGDWNEQF
TRBJ2-6	11	TRBV7-2	ASRLTGANVLT
TRBJ1-4	12	TRBV27	ASSYGTGGEKLF
TRBJ2-1	14	TRBV19	ASLPLGGGSYNEQF
TRBJ1-2	13	TRBV12-3/TRBV12-4	ASSLGTGALSGYT
TRBJ1-2	11	TRBV12-3/TRBV12-4	ASSAAPPYGYT
TRBJ2-3	13	TRBV6-1	ASSEEAGGTDTQY
TRBJ2-3	11	TRBV10-3	AIAQGVTDTQY
TRBJ2-1	13	TRBV7-8	ASSLRGATYNEQF